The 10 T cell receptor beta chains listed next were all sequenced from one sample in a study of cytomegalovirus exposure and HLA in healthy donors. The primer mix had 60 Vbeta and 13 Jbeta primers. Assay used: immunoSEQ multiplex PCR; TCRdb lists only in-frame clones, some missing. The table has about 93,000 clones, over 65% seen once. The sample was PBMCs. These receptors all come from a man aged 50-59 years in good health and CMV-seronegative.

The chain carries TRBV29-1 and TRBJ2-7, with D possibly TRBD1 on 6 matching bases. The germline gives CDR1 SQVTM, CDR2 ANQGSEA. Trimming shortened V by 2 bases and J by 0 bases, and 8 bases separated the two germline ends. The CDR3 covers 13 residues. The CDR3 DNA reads TGCAGCGTTGAAAGGGACAACTCCTACGAGCAGTACTTC. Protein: CSVERDNSYEQYF.

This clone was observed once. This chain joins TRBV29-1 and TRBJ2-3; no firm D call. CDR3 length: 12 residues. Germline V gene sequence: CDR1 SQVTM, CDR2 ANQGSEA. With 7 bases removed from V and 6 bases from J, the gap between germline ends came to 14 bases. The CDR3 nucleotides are TGCAGCGCGAGAGGTCCTGGTGATACGCAGTATTTT. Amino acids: CSARGPGDTQYF.

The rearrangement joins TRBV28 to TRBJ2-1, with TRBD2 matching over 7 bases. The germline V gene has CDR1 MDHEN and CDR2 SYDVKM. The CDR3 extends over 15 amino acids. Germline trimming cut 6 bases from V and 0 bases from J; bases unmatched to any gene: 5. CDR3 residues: CASSPSGSSYNEQFF. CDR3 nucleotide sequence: TGTGCCAGCAGCCCTAGCGGCAGCTCCTACAATGAGCAGTTCTTC.

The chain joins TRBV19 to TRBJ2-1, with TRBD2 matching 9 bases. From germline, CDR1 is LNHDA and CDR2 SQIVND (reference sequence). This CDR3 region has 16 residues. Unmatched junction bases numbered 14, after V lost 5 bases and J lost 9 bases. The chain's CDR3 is CASSDPRASGTGEQFF. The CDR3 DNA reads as TGTGCCAGTAGTGACCCTCGGGCTAGCGGGACGGGTGAGCAGTTCTTC.

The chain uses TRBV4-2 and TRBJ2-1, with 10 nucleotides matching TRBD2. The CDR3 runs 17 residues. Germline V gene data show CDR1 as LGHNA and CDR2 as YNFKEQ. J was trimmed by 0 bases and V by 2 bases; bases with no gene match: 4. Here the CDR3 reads CASSQRTSGLSYNEQFF. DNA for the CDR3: TGTGCCAGCAGCCAACGGACTAGCGGCCTCTCCTACAATGAGCAGTTCTTC.

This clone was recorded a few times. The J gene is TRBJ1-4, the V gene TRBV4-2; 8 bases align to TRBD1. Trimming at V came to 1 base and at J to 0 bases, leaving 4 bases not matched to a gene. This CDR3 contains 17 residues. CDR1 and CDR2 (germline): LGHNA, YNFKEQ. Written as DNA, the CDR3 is TGTGCCAGCAGCCAAGGGACAGGGACTGCAACTAATGAAAAACTGTTTTTT. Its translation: CASSQGTGTATNEKLFF.

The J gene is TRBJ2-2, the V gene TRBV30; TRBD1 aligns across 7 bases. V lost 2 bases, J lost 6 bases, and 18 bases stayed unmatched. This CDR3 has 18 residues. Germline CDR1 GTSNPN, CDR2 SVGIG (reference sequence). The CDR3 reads CAWSPWIGDSLEAGELFF. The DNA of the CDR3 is TGTGCCTGGAGTCCCTGGATCGGGGACAGCCTTGAAGCCGGGGAGCTGTTTTTT.

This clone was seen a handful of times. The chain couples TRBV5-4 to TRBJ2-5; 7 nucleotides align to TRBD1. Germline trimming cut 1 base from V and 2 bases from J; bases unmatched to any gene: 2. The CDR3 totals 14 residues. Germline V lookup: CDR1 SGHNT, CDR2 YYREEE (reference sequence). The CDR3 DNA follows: TGTGCCAGCAGCTTGCGGACAGGTCAAGAGACCCAGTACTTC. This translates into CASSLRTGQETQYF. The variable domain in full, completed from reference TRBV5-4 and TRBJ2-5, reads ETGVTQSPTHLIKTRGQQVTLRCSSQSGHNTVSWYQQALGQGPQFIFQYYREEENGRGNFPPRFSGLQFPNYSSELNVNALELDDSALYLCASSLRTGQETQYFGPGTRLLVL.

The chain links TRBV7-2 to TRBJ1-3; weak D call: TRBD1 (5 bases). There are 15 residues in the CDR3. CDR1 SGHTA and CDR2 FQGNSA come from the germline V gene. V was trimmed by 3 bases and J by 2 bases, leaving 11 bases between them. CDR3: CASSLLWGTGNTIYF. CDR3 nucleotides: TGTGCCAGCAGCTTGCTCTGGGGCACTGGAAACACCATATATTTT.

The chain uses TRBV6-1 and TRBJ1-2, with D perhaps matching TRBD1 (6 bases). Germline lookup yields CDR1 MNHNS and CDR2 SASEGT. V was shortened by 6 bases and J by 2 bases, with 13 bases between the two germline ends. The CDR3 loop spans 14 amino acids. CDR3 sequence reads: CASSGQITNYGYTF. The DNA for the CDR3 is TGTGCCAGCAGCGGACAGATAACCAACTATGGCTACACCTTC.